Listed below are T cell receptor beta chains from one sample, sequenced in a study of T cell repertoires in cytomegalovirus infection. TCRdb called the reads again in MiXCR, with one record for every CDR3 protein. The sample holds roughly 230,000 distinct CDR3 sequences, 22% seen once. The sequenced sample consisted of CD8+ T cells from PBMCs. These receptors were collected from a human donor in good health (CMV status not recorded). Some clones in this sample may be carry-over from other donors' samples. Both conserved end residues are part of each CDR3. D genes are given only for firm matches. Size tells how often a clone was seen (once, few, many) or the class of an expanded clone, and some rows leave it out.

TRBD1	TRBV7-8	TRBJ2-1	-	TGTGCCAGCAGGGCTACAGGGGGCGAGCAGTTCTTC	CASRATGGEQFF
-	TRBV24-1	TRBJ2-1	few	TGTGCCACCAGTGATTCGCCCTCTGGGGCCCATAAGTTCTTC	CATSDSPSGAHKFF
-	TRBV7-2	TRBJ1-1	few	TGTGCCAGCAGCTTTCCCCGGGACACTGGAGGGACTGAAGCTTTCTTT	CASSFPRDTGGTEAFF
-	TRBV20-1	TRBJ2-7	-	TGCAGTGCTAGTTCTCTCCCAGGGCTCGAGCAGTACTTC	CSASSLPGLEQYF
-	TRBV7-8	TRBJ2-3	many	TGTGCCAGCAGCCCAAGTAGGGCGCATGACACAGATACGCAGTATTTT	CASSPSRAHDTDTQYF
TRBD2	TRBV7-3	TRBJ2-5	few	TGTGCCAGCAGCCAAAGCGGGGGGGCCGGGGAGACCCAGTACTTC	CASSQSGGAGETQYF
-	TRBV11-3	TRBJ1-5	few	TGTGCCAGCAGCCCCCGCAGGGAAGAGCCCCAGCATTTT	CASSPRREEPQHF
-	TRBV28	TRBJ1-1	-	TGTGCCAGCAGTTTTAACAGGTTCGGGGGTCCTGAAGCTTTCTTT	CASSFNRFGGPEAFF
TRBD1	TRBV6-6	TRBJ1-1	-	TGTGCGGTGGGACAGCTTACTATGAACACTGAAGCTTTCTTT	CAVGQLTMNTEAFF
-	TRBV6-5	TRBJ1-2	few	TGTGCCAGCAGTTACTCGACAGGAGTACCCTATGGCTACACCTTC	CASSYSTGVPYGYTF
TRBD2	TRBV27	TRBJ2-1	many	TGTGCCAGCAGTTCCGGGACTAGCGGTATGAATGAGCAGTTCTTC	CASSSGTSGMNEQFF
TRBD2	TRBV5-4	TRBJ2-1	few	TGTGCCAGCAGCCCGGTGACGGGGGGGGCGAGCAATGAGCAGTTCTTC	CASSPVTGGASNEQFF
-	TRBV7-9	TRBJ2-2	few	TGTGCCAGCAGCCTCGACAGATCGAACACCGGGGAGCTGTTTTTT	CASSLDRSNTGELFF
-	TRBV6-5	TRBJ2-5	-	TGTGCCAGCAGTCAAGATCCTCAAGAGACCCAGTACTTC	CASSQDPQETQYF
-	TRBV20-1	TRBJ2-3	-	TGCAGTGCTAGAGCCCCCTCCAGCGGAGACACAGATACGCAGTATTTT	CSARAPSSGDTDTQYF
-	TRBV20-1	TRBJ2-7	-	TGCAGTGCTAGGCTGTCTGGCGAGCAGTACTTC	CSARLSGEQYF
-	TRBV19	TRBJ2-5	-	TGTGCCAGTAGTCCCGGACAGTCCCAAGAGACCCAGTACTTC	CASSPGQSQETQYF
-	TRBV5-1	TRBJ1-1	-	TGCGCCAGCAGCTTGTCAGCTTCGAACACTGAAGCTTTCTTT	CASSLSASNTEAFF